This TCR beta chain was profiled in a study of OX40 agonist ivuxolimab in advanced cancers. At the level of the study: The dose-escalation group included hepatocellular carcinoma, melanoma, renal cell carcinoma and head and neck cancer. Under the entry rules, prior anti-PD-1, anti-PD-L1 or anti-CTLA-4 therapy was allowed, and approximately 40% had some. Study-level results: At doses 0.1 to 3.0 mg/kg, CD4+ and CD8+ clones expanded.

As regards this clone: The antigen is not known.

Libraries were prepared by immunoSEQ multiplex PCR; TCRdb keeps only in-frame clonotypes and omits some of them. The table lists 75,000 to 100,000 clones, 86% of them singletons. The source was CD4+ or CD8+ T cells sorted from blood, collected in a trial of the OX40 agonist ivuxolimab. The receptor comes from an adult with an advanced solid tumor such as melanoma, head and neck, liver or kidney cancer.

Written as DNA, the CDR3 is TGTGCCAGCAGCGTAGTGCCGGGGGCCGAGCAGTTCTTC. This codes for CASSVVPGAEQFF. This chain connects TRBV9 to TRBJ2-1; D is perhaps TRBD1 or TRBD2 (6 bases each). Trimming left V 0 bases short and J 10 bases short, with 11 bases between. Germline V gives CDR1 SGDLS, CDR2 YYNGEE. The CDR3 consists of 13 residues.